The present entry profiles one T cell receptor beta chain with its context. Some clones are missing from TCRdb's copy, which holds only in-frame ones; the method was immunoSEQ multiplex PCR. This table has around 120,000 clones, 88% appearing once. The CDR3 is 13 amino acids. J lost 8 bases, V lost 6 bases, and 7 bases had no gene match. This sample is part of a study of control samples from healthy donors and cancer patients. V gene TRBV12-3 or TRBV12-4 combines with J gene TRBJ1-2, with 9 bases identical to TRBD1. The specimen was blood. This receptor was identified in a woman in her sixties or seventies in good health. CDR3 amino acids: CASRQQGAGGYTF. The CDR3 DNA is TGTGCCAGCAGACAACAGGGGGCGGGGGGCTACACCTTC.